What follows are 22 T cell receptor beta chains derived from one specimen sequenced in a study of cytomegalovirus exposure and HLA in healthy donors. 60 Vbeta and 13 Jbeta primers were used in PCR. Libraries were prepared by immunoSEQ multiplex PCR; TCRdb keeps only in-frame clonotypes and omits some of them. This sample has under 130,000 clones, with about 12% found just once. Input material: PBMCs. The receptor set was obtained from a man aged 35 to 55 in good health and CMV-seropositive.

The chain links TRBV6-5 to TRBJ2-7; 7 bases match TRBD2. Germline CDR1 MNHEY, CDR2 SVGAGI. V gave up 4 bases and J gave up 5 bases; unmatched junction bases: 11. The CDR3 covers 15 residues. The chain's CDR3 is CASSSSGGSLDEQYF. The CDR3 coding sequence is TGTGCCAGCAGTTCCTCGGGCGGGAGTCTCGACGAGCAGTACTTC.

CDR3 sequence reads: CATSRDGLETDTQYF. The DNA of the CDR3 is TGTGCCACCAGCAGAGACGGACTAGAAACAGATACGCAGTATTTT. This chain links TRBV15 with TRBJ2-3, with 7 bases identical to TRBD2. The CDR3 contains 15 residues. V was pared by 0 bases and J by 3 bases, with 3 bases of the junction left unmatched. Germline V lookup: CDR1 LNHNV, CDR2 YYDKDF (reference sequence).

This clone was seen a handful of times. In nucleotides, the CDR3 is TGTGCCAGCAGCATAAACACCGGGGAGCTGTTTTTT. It codes for CASSINTGELFF. The J gene is TRBJ2-2, the V gene TRBV9; no clear D gene. CDR1 and CDR2 (germline): SGDLS, YYNGEE. The CDR3 loop spans 12 amino acids. Trimming took 4 bases from V and 2 from J, leaving 3 bases between them.

This chain connects TRBV15 to TRBJ2-1; 9 positions agree with TRBD1. The germline CDR1 and CDR2 sequences are LNHNV and YYDKDF (reference sequence). This CDR3 comprises 15 residues. The junction had 5 bases not matched to a gene; V was cut back by 4 bases and J by 4 bases. The CDR3 reads CATSNRDRVYNEQFF. As DNA, the CDR3 is TGTGCCACCAGCAACCGGGACAGGGTATACAATGAGCAGTTCTTC.

The genes are TRBV10-1 and TRBJ2-3; the D gene is possibly TRBD2 (7 bases). Germline V gene data show CDR1 as WNHNN and CDR2 as SYGVQD (reference sequence). There are 17 residues in the CDR3. Deletions cut 6 bases from V and 0 bases from J, with 19 bases between. The DNA for the CDR3 is TGCGCCAGCAGCATCAAAGGGGGAGGGACTAGCACAGATACGCAGTATTTT. It codes for CASSIKGGGTSTDTQYF.

CDR3 protein: CSATTLAGPHSSYNEQFF. In DNA form, the CDR3 reads TGCAGCGCTACCACACTAGCGGGGCCCCATAGCTCCTACAATGAGCAGTTCTTC. This chain joins TRBV29-1 and TRBJ2-1; TRBD2 matches 10 bases. Trimming cost V 7 bases and J 0 bases; bases outside gene matches: 15. The CDR3 covers 18 residues. Germline lookup yields CDR1 SQVTM and CDR2 ANQGSEA.

The CDR3 DNA reads TGTGCCAGCAGCCTGGGACAGGGGATACGGGGCTACACCTTC. Protein: CASSLGQGIRGYTF. J is TRBJ1-2 and V is TRBV5-4; TRBD1 matches 10 bases. The V and J ends lost 4 bases and 8 bases, in that order; junction bases with no gene match: 8. CDR3 length equals 14 residues. Per the germline V gene, CDR1 is SGHNT and CDR2 is YYREEE (reference sequence).

This clone was seen a handful of times. The CDR3 protein is CASSPGSRGTEAFF. Here the CDR3 DNA reads TGTGCCAGCAGCCCGGGGTCCCGGGGGACTGAAGCTTTCTTT. V gene TRBV2 combines with J gene TRBJ1-1, with TRBD1 as a possible D gene (5 bases). The CDR3 contains 14 residues. Trimming cost V 6 bases and J 5 bases, with 16 bases left between them. Germline V gene sequence: CDR1 SNHLY, CDR2 FYNNEI. Drawing the rest from reference TRBV2 and TRBJ1-1, the complete variable domain is EPEVTQTPSHQVTQMGQEVILRCVPISNHLYFYWYRQILGQKVEFLVSFYNNEISEKSEIFDDQFSVERPDGSNFTLKIRSTKLEDSAMYFCASSPGSRGTEAFFGQGTRLTVV.

This clone has just a few counts. CDR3: CASSLDGTGTETQYF. The CDR3 DNA follows: TGTGCCAGCAGCTTAGATGGTACGGGAACGGAGACCCAGTACTTC. V is TRBV11-2 and J is TRBJ2-5, with D perhaps TRBD2 (5 bases). Germline-derived CDR1 and CDR2 are SGHAT and FQNNGV. V lost 0 bases and J lost 5, with 13 bases in between. This CDR3 has 15 residues.

The V call is TRBV5-5, the J call TRBJ2-5, with 7 bases lining up with TRBD1. This CDR3 region has 14 residues. After removal of 2 bases from V and 4 bases from J, the junction contained 5 bases not matched to a gene. Per the germline V gene, CDR1 is SGHKS and CDR2 is YYEKEE (reference sequence). The CDR3 bases are TGTGCCAGCAGCTTTTCACAGGGGCGAGAGACCCAGTACTTC. Translating gives CASSFSQGRETQYF.

This clone was counted a few times. The CDR3 nucleotides read TGTGCCAGCTCACAACCTACGGGACAGGGTAGCGAGCAGTACTTC. Amino acids: CASSQPTGQGSEQYF. The rearrangement links TRBV18 to TRBJ2-7, with 9 positions matching TRBD1. This CDR3 comprises 15 residues. The ends lost 4 bases at V and 6 bases at J; junction bases unmatched: 10. Germline CDR1 and CDR2: KGHSH and LQKENI.

This chain connects TRBV7-2 to TRBJ2-7; D is unclear. Germline CDR1 SGHTA, CDR2 FQGNSA. This CDR3 comprises 11 residues. V was cut by 4 bases and J by 3 bases, with 4 bases left in between. CDR3 coding DNA: TGTGCCAGCAGCTCAGTCTACGAGCAGTACTTC. This gives the protein CASSSVYEQYF. Filled out from reference TRBV7-2 and TRBJ2-7, the complete variable domain reads GAGVSQSPSNKVTEKGKDVELRCDPISGHTALYWYRQSLGQGLEFLIYFQGNSAPDKSGLPSDRFSAERTGGSVSTLTIQRTQQEDSAVYLCASSSVYEQYFGPGTRLTVT.

This clone showed up just a few times. V usage is TRBV7-2 and J usage is TRBJ1-5; 7 bases align to TRBD1. Germline values: CDR1 SGHTA, CDR2 FQGNSA. Trimming at V came to 1 base and at J to 6 bases, leaving 6 bases not matched to a gene. There are 15 residues in the CDR3. The CDR3 here is CASSLVRGFAQPQHF. CDR3 DNA: TGTGCCAGCAGCTTAGTCAGGGGGTTCGCTCAGCCCCAGCATTTT.

This clone was recorded a few times. The chain couples TRBV6-1 to TRBJ1-1; D unclear. Germline values: CDR1 MNHNS, CDR2 SASEGT. Between the trimmed V and J ends, which lost 5 bases and 2 bases, there was a span of 9 bases. The CDR3 sequence is 13 residues long. The CDR3 here is CASSFNRNTEAFF. The CDR3, as DNA: TGTGCCAGCAGTTTTAACAGAAACACTGAAGCTTTCTTT.

In DNA form, the CDR3 reads TGTGCCAGCTCACCGGCTCAGGGGGCCTACGAGCAGTACTTC. It specifies CASSPAQGAYEQYF. The genes are TRBV18 and TRBJ2-7; 7 bases agree with TRBD1. Trimming removed 3 bases from V and 2 bases from J; junction bases left unmatched: 4. Germline lookup yields CDR1 KGHSH and CDR2 LQKENI. CDR3 size: 14 residues.

V gene TRBV27 combines with J gene TRBJ1-5; 9 nucleotides line up with TRBD1. The CDR3 spans 13 residues. Germline values: CDR1 MNHEY, CDR2 SMNVEV (reference sequence). V shed 10 bases, J shed 4 bases, and the junction held 5 bases outside the gene matches. CDR3: CATRDRANQPQHF. CDR3 DNA sequence: TGTGCCACTAGGGACAGGGCTAATCAGCCCCAGCATTTT.

This chain connects TRBV9 to TRBJ2-1; D gene ambiguous. This CDR3 contains 14 residues. Between the trimmed V and J ends, which lost 1 base and 7 bases, there was a span of 12 bases. Germline-derived CDR1 and CDR2 are SGDLS and YYNGEE. The CDR3 sequence: CASSVRFESNEQFF. In DNA form, the CDR3 reads TGTGCCAGCAGCGTACGGTTCGAGAGTAATGAGCAGTTCTTC.

This chain links TRBV5-4 with TRBJ1-2, with D perhaps TRBD1 (6 bases). Germline lookup yields CDR1 SGHNT and CDR2 YYREEE (reference sequence). The length of the CDR3 is 13 residues. Trimming pared 0 bases from V and 6 bases from J, leaving 9 bases between. The CDR3 sequence is CASSLVGGNGYTF. The CDR3 DNA follows: TGTGCCAGCAGCTTGGTAGGGGGAAATGGCTACACCTTC.

The chain uses TRBV7-9 and TRBJ2-2, with 9 bases identical to TRBD2. This CDR3 has 18 amino acids. Germline CDR1 reads SEHNR; CDR2 reads FQNEAQ (reference sequence). V lost 5 bases to trimming and J lost 1 base; unmatched junction nucleotides: 11. The CDR3 coding sequence is TGTGCCAGCAGCCCCAGCGGGAGGCGGGGTTTGAACACCGGGGAGCTGTTTTTT. Translated, it gives CASSPSGRRGLNTGELFF.

In this sample, this clone turned up a few times. This rearrangement joins TRBV29-1 to TRBJ2-5, with 10 nucleotides matching TRBD1. V was pared by 6 bases and J by 1 base, with 5 bases of the junction left unmatched. Germline CDR1 reads SQVTM; CDR2 reads ANQGSEA. The CDR3 has 14 residues. This chain's CDR3 is CSVRDRGLQETQYF. The CDR3 region has the DNA TGCAGCGTCCGGGACAGGGGTCTCCAAGAGACCCAGTACTTC.

J is TRBJ1-3 and V is TRBV15; D not certain. Germline CDR1 LNHNV, CDR2 YYDKDF (reference sequence). CDR3 length: 13 residues. V was pared by 8 bases and J by 0 bases, with 8 bases between. The CDR3 here is CATRVDSGNTIYF. The CDR3 DNA reads TGTGCCACCCGAGTCGACTCTGGAAACACCATATATTTT.

This clone showed up just a few times. CDR3 region: CASSLNSLATSTDTQYF. CDR3 bases: TGTGCCAGCAGCTTAAACTCATTAGCAACTAGCACAGATACGCAGTATTTT. The chain uses TRBV7-2 and TRBJ2-3; D not resolved. Germline loops: CDR1 SGHTA, CDR2 FQGNSA. The CDR3 runs 17 residues. V was shortened by 2 bases and J by 0 bases, with 15 bases between the two germline ends.